This TCR beta chain is drawn from a study of T cells after posttransplantation cyclophosphamide. General study results and limits: Later blood repertoires were often dominated by clones from the donor CD8+ memory compartment. TRB overlap between skin or GI tissue T cells and blood was limited.

The CDR3 sequence is 15 residues long. Germline CDR1 SGHDT, CDR2 YYEEEE. V trimming: 4 bases; J trimming: 1 base; junction bases outside the gene matches: 4. Produced via immunoSEQ multiplex PCR; TCRdb's table is partial and in-frame only. The sample carries tens of thousands of clones, around 91% recorded once. On the day of bone marrow donation, the related graft donor provided peripheral blood. Points on this clone: Its antigen remains unidentified.

Sequencing was performed on PBMCs. The TCR was taken from a woman between 50 and 59 years old in good health and a related stem cell transplant donor. The genes are TRBV5-6 and TRBJ1-5; 8 bases match TRBD1. CDR3 protein: CASSKTGASNQPQHF. The CDR3, as DNA: TGTGCCAGCAGCAAGACAGGGGCGAGCAATCAGCCCCAGCATTTT.